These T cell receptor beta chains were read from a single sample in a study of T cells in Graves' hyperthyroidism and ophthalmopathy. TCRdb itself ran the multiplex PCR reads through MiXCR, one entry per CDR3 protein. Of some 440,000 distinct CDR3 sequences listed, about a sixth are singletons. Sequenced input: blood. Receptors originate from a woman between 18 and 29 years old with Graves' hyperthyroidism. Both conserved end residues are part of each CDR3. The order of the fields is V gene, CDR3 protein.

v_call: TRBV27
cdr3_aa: CASSLLMGHYEQYF

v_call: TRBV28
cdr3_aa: CASSDAGTNQPQHF

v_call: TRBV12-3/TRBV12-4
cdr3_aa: CVSSFSMTRGHRDTEAFF

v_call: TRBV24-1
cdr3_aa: CATSDSYGGLYNEQFF

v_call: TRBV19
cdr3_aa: CASSVQGPHETQYF

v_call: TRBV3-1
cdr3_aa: CASSQDYGGGYTF

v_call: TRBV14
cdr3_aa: CASSPPQGAPYEQYF

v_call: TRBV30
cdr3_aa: CAWSHILRGQRTHEQYF

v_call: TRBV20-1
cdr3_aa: CSARDDGTLQFF

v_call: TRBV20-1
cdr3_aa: CSAPGQDVDTQYF

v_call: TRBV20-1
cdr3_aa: CSARKDYRLNEQFF